This T cell receptor beta chain stems from a study of blood T cell repertoires in COVID-19. The CDR3 runs 14 residues. The V gene's germline CDR1 is MDHEN and CDR2 SYDVKM. V shed 2 bases and J shed 5 bases, with 12 bases lying between them. Authors' analysis steps: Amplification with reference gene primers provided the estimates of nucleated cell counts. TCRdb's copy holds only in-frame clones and misses some; the assay was immunoSEQ multiplex PCR. V, J and clone size are taken as reported in that table, and D and trimming were inferred from the DNA itself. This sample has some 190,000 clones, with approximately 85% found just once. This clone was counted ten times or more.

The sequence was collected from a woman aged 60 to 75 with acute or convalescent COVID-19. The J gene is TRBJ2-5, the V gene TRBV28, with a tentative D call TRBD1 (6 bases). The sample taken for sequencing was peripheral blood. The CDR3 sequence: CASSLDRSSETQYF. CDR3 in DNA: TGTGCCAGCAGTTTAGACAGGTCTAGCGAGACCCAGTACTTC.